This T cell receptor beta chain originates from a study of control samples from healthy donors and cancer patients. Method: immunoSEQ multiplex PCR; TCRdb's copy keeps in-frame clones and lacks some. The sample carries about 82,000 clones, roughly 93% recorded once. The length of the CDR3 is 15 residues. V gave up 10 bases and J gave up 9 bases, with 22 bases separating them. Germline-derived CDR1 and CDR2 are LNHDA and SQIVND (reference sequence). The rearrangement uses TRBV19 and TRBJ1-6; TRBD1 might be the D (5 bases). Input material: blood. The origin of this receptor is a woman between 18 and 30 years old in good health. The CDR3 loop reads CATQLGGTLSSPLHF. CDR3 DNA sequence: TGTGCCACCCAACTCGGGGGAACCCTCTCTTCACCCCTCCACTTT.